This T cell receptor (beta chain) was captured by sequencing in a study of blood T cell repertoires in COVID-19 (dated by TCRdb to the early 2020s). With respect to the entire study: The collaborator samples originated in the United States, Italy and Spain and spanned the acute and convalescent phases of COVID-19. The material from the prospective study consisted of cDNA or gDNA derived from T cells, B-cell-depleted T cells, or PBMCs. The dataset comprised deeply sampled blood TCRbeta repertoires from subjects exposed to, actively infected with, or recovered from COVID-19. The repertoires were released in a freely available public database intended as a resource for research on the immune response to SARS-CoV-2. Samples were obtained from the ongoing ImmuneRACE study (first 160 participants) and from over 1,000 subjects provided by 6 global collaborators. Sample metadata almost always included a de-identified subject ID, COVID-19 status, age in years and sex. Where available, HLA class I and class II types were taken from metadata supplied by the sample provider and were not determined by assay-based typing. Results and caveats for the whole study, not just this receptor: Clinical and demographic metadata were provided uncurated, with the amount varying by source and participant.

TCRbeta CDR3 regions were amplified from genomic DNA using the immunoSEQ Assay, a bias-controlled multiplex PCR. The study's processing was this. Within the assay, amplification of reference gene primers was used to estimate how many nucleated cells each sample contained. Sequence reads were collapsed and filtered to measure the absolute abundance of every unique TCRbeta CDR3 rearrangement. For each sample, productive Simpson clonality was calculated by taking the square root of Simpson's diversity index across productive rearrangements. TCRdb took this table from immuneACCESS and kept in-frame rearrangements with V and J called. Such tables lack part of the clones; where checked against another copy, unresolved V genes explain under half of the gap, and the rest is unexplained. V and J calls and clone size are as listed in that table; D and trimming were resolved from the DNA. Within this sample are about 320,000 clones, with approximately 85% of them counted one time only. Under 2% of the sample belongs to the ten largest clones.

Spanning cysteine to phenylalanine, the CDR3 consists of 13 amino acids. The sequence is cut down to CDR3 DNA, 39 bases in frame from base 1. CDR1 and CDR2 (GTSNPN, SVGIG) derive from the germline V gene (reference sequence). V loses 0 bases of germline sequence and J loses 7 bases, and the interval between the two ends is 10 bases. Collaborating institutions collected whole blood in K2EDTA tubes following their own protocols. For TCRbeta analysis, collaborators shipped samples in one of three forms: frozen whole blood, isolated PBMCs, or DNA extracted from either of those sample types. A word on this clone: No cognate antigen has been identified for it. No much larger clone exists at a distance of one base, and base qualities are not known.

This TCR was recovered from a woman between 45 and 60 years old with acute or convalescent COVID-19. The sequencing sample was made of peripheral blood. The rearrangement joined TRBV30 to TRBJ1-5, with the D gene uncertain. The CDR3: CAWSVEVAQPQHF. The DNA sequence is given as TGTGCCTGGAGTGTGGAGGTTGCGCAGCCCCAGCATTTT.